Following are 27 T cell receptor beta chains from one sample sequenced in a study of blood T cell repertoires in COVID-19. Here immunoSEQ multiplex PCR was the method, and the copy in TCRdb shows in-frame clones only, minus some. The sample lists about 220,000 clones; 75% to 85% were seen once. The material sequenced was peripheral blood. The receptor source for this set is a woman aged 70-85 years with COVID-19, enrolled during active disease.

V gene TRBV10-2 combines with J gene TRBJ1-1; TRBD1 matches at 8 bases. CDR3 length: 13 amino acids. Germline values: CDR1 WSHSY, CDR2 SAAADI. The V segment lost 7 bases and the J segment 5 bases; nucleotides outside the gene matches: 6. The CDR3 spells CASTQGGGTEAFF. The CDR3 DNA reads TGCGCCAGCACACAGGGGGGAGGGACTGAAGCTTTCTTT.

The rearrangement uses TRBV6-4 and TRBJ2-3; D uncertain. CDR1 is MRHNA, CDR2 SNTAGT, per germline. V was shortened by 1 base and J by 2 bases, with 7 bases between the two germline ends. The CDR3 contains 14 residues. CDR3 sequence reads: CASSDLGDTDTQYF. CDR3 nucleotides: TGTGCCAGCAGTGACTTAGGAGACACAGATACGCAGTATTTT.

This clone was seen only once. The chain combines TRBV2 with TRBJ2-1; a possible D gene is TRBD1 (6 bases). V lost 7 bases and J 10 bases, leaving 17 bases between the germline ends. Germline V gives CDR1 SNHLY, CDR2 FYNNEI. The CDR3 has 13 amino acids. CDR3 loop: CASNLYREGEQFF. The CDR3, as DNA: TGTGCCAGCAACCTGTACAGGGAAGGCGAGCAGTTCTTC.

The chain combines TRBV11-3 with TRBJ2-2; 10 bases agree with TRBD2. The CDR3 contains 15 residues. V trimming: 5 bases; J trimming: 7 bases; junction bases outside the gene matches: 7. The germline V gene encodes CDR1 SGHNT and CDR2 YENEEA. The CDR3 region is CASSQSGGAFGELFF. CDR3 coding DNA: TGTGCCAGCAGCCAAAGCGGGGGGGCCTTCGGGGAGCTGTTTTTT.

V gene TRBV7-9 combines with J gene TRBJ2-3; the D gene is possibly TRBD1 (7 bases). CDR1 is SEHNR and CDR2 is FQNEAQ in the germline V gene (reference sequence). The V gene lost 5 bases and the J gene lost 2 bases, with 14 bases spanning the gap. CDR3 length equals 15 residues. This CDR3 reads CASSPRGTDTDTQYF. The CDR3 nucleotides read TGTGCCAGCAGCCCCCGGGGGACAGACACAGATACGCAGTATTTT.

The gene calls are TRBV11-1 and TRBJ2-1; 11 bases line up with TRBD2. CDR1 and CDR2 from the germline V gene are SGHAT and FQDESV (reference sequence). This CDR3 region has 15 residues. V trimming: 3 bases; J trimming: 5 bases; junction bases outside the gene matches: 3. The CDR3 reads CASSFGLAGNNEQFF. CDR3 coding DNA: TGTGCCAGCAGCTTCGGACTAGCGGGTAACAATGAGCAGTTCTTC.

The chain couples TRBV15 to TRBJ1-3; 7 bases are a match to TRBD1. CDR3 length: 15 residues. Germline V CDR1 and CDR2: LNHNV, YYDKDF (reference sequence). V was pared by 8 bases and J by 0 bases, with 7 bases of the junction left unmatched. The CDR3 spells CATQIDRVSGNTIYF. CDR3 nucleotides: TGTGCCACCCAAATAGACAGGGTCTCTGGAAACACCATATATTTT.

The chain uses TRBV7-8 and TRBJ1-1, with D unclear. In germline, CDR1 is SGHVS, CDR2 FQNEAQ. The CDR3 is 16 amino acids. Trimming removed 1 base from V and 4 bases from J, with 16 bases in between. In DNA, the CDR3 is TGTGCCAGCAGCTTAGGGCGGGGTGGGGTGGTCACTGAAGCTTTCTTT. It translates to CASSLGRGGVVTEAFF.

V usage is TRBV5-1 and J usage is TRBJ2-1; TRBD1 aligns across 8 bases. CDR1 is SGHRS and CDR2 is YFSETQ in the germline V gene. The CDR3 extends over 14 amino acids. The V and J ends lost 6 bases and 4 bases, in that order; junction bases with no gene match: 6. Written as DNA, the CDR3 is TGCGCCAGCACCGAGACAGGGGCTTACAATGAGCAGTTCTTC. The encoded protein is CASTETGAYNEQFF. Filled out from reference TRBV5-1 and TRBJ2-1, the complete variable domain reads KAGVTQTPRYLIKTRGQQVTLSCSPISGHRSVSWYQQTPGQGLQFLFEYFSETQRNKGNFPGRFSGRQFSNSRSEMNVSTLELGDSALYLCASTETGAYNEQFFGPGTRLTVL.

The rearrangement links TRBV4-3 to TRBJ1-3; D not certain. The CDR3 length is 15 residues. Germline V gene sequence: CDR1 LGHNA, CDR2 YSLEER. V was trimmed by 0 bases and J by 0 bases, leaving 6 bases between them. The CDR3 region has the DNA TGCGCCAGCAGCCAAGATTGGCTCTCTGGAAACACCATATATTTT. The encoded protein is CASSQDWLSGNTIYF.

The sample holds one count of this clone. The CDR3 reads CASSEVRGVGETQYF. CDR3 coding DNA: TGTGCCAGCAGTGAAGTTCGAGGAGTTGGAGAGACCCAGTACTTC. The chain employs TRBV2 and TRBJ2-5; D is ambiguous. V gave up 1 base and J gave up 4 bases, with 13 bases separating them. The CDR3 spans 15 residues. Germline V gene data show CDR1 as SNHLY and CDR2 as FYNNEI.

This rearrangement joins TRBV7-3 to TRBJ2-7, with TRBD2 matching 8 bases. This CDR3 contains 14 residues. In germline, CDR1 is SGHTA, CDR2 FQGTGA. The ends lost 0 bases at V and 6 bases at J; junction bases unmatched: 4. The CDR3 DNA follows: TGTGCCAGCAGCTTAACTAGCGGGATGAGCGAGCAGTACTTC. Translating gives CASSLTSGMSEQYF.

The J gene is TRBJ1-4, the V gene TRBV7-9; 8 bases match TRBD1. Losses at the gene ends were 5 bases for V and 0 bases for J; bases not matched to a gene: 14. The CDR3 contains 19 residues. Germline V gives CDR1 SEHNR, CDR2 FQNEAQ (reference sequence). The CDR3 region has the DNA TGTGCCAGCAGCGTACAAGGGACAGGCACTACGACAACTAATGAAAAACTGTTTTTT. Translated, it gives CASSVQGTGTTTTNEKLFF.

The CDR3 DNA reads TGTGCCAGCAGCTTAGCAGGAGGGACAGATACGCAGTATTTT. Its translation: CASSLAGGTDTQYF. The gene calls are TRBV11-2 and TRBJ2-3; a possible D gene is TRBD2 (6 bases). Trimming took off 1 base at V and 3 bases at J, with 8 bases between the two ends. There are 14 residues in the CDR3. Germline CDR1 SGHAT, CDR2 FQNNGV.

The chain has TRBV27 and TRBJ1-6; tentatively, D is TRBD1 (5 bases). Trimming left V 1 base short and J 8 bases short, with 12 bases between. Germline-derived CDR1 and CDR2 are MNHEY and SMNVEV (reference sequence). This CDR3 contains 15 residues. The CDR3 nucleotides read TGTGCCAGCAGTTTATACAGGATCGGTGATTCACCCCTCCACTTT. Translated: CASSLYRIGDSPLHF.

A single count supports this clone. V and J are TRBV6-5 and TRBJ2-1, with TRBD2 identical over 11 bases. The V gene's germline CDR1 is MNHEY and CDR2 SVGAGI. With V trimmed by 6 bases and J by 8 bases, 6 bases remained unmatched. This CDR3 is built from 14 residues. The CDR3 DNA is TGTGCCAGCAGAGATAGCGGGAGGGCCCATGAGCAGTTCTTC. Protein product: CASRDSGRAHEQFF.

This sequence joins TRBV10-3 and TRBJ2-7; 11 nucleotides align to TRBD2. Germline V lookup: CDR1 ENHRY, CDR2 SYGVKD. CDR3 length: 15 amino acids. Unmatched junction bases numbered 7, after V lost 6 bases and J lost 3 bases. CDR3 in amino acids: CAIRSGTSGFYEQYF. CDR3 in DNA: TGTGCCATCAGGTCCGGGACTAGCGGTTTCTACGAGCAGTACTTC.

CDR3 nucleotide sequence: TGTGCCACCAGTGATTCGGGACTAGCGGGGGCATACACAGATACGCAGTATTTT. Translation gives CATSDSGLAGAYTDTQYF. This sequence joins TRBV24-1 and TRBJ2-3; 14 positions match TRBD2. J lost 2 bases, V lost 2 bases, and 5 bases had no gene match. The CDR3 length is 18 residues. Germline lookup yields CDR1 KGHDR and CDR2 SFDVKD.

CDR3 in DNA: TGTGCCAGCTACAATGACTGGGAGGACTCACCCCTCCACTTT. It specifies CASYNDWEDSPLHF. The J gene is TRBJ1-6, the V gene TRBV5-4, with no clear D. In germline, CDR1 is SGHNT, CDR2 YYREEE (reference sequence). The V end was cut by 7 bases, the J end by 10 bases, with 18 bases between. This CDR3 has 14 residues.

The CDR3 sequence is CASTATGYYGYTF. The CDR3 nucleotides read TGTGCCAGCACCGCGACAGGGTACTATGGCTACACCTTC. The chain links TRBV6-6 to TRBJ1-2; 7 positions agree with TRBD1. The CDR3 length is 13 residues. Losses at the gene ends were 7 bases for V and 3 bases for J; bases not matched to a gene: 5. CDR1 and CDR2 from the germline V gene are MNHNY and SVGAGI (reference sequence).

The gene calls are TRBV27 and TRBJ2-3, with unresolved D. CDR3 length: 13 amino acids. V was shortened by 7 bases and J by 0 bases, with 8 bases between the two germline ends. Per the germline V gene, CDR1 is MNHEY and CDR2 is SMNVEV (reference sequence). The CDR3 protein is CASTVPSTDTQYF. As DNA, the CDR3 is TGTGCCAGCACCGTTCCTAGCACAGATACGCAGTATTTT.

This chain connects TRBV7-3 to TRBJ1-6; D gene unclear. Germline lookup yields CDR1 SGHTA and CDR2 FQGTGA. CDR3 length equals 16 residues. V lost 5 bases and J lost 5, with 16 bases in between. The CDR3 nucleotides read TGTGCCAGCAGCCCCTCCCCGCGGACTAATAATTCACCCCTCCACTTT. This codes for CASSPSPRTNNSPLHF. The entire variable domain, with the rest obtained from reference TRBV7-3 and TRBJ1-6, is as follows: GAGVSQTPSNKVTEKGKYVELRCDPISGHTALYWYRQSLGQGPEFLIYFQGTGAADDSGLPNDRFFAVRPEGSVSTLKIQRTERGDSAVYLCASSPSPRTNNSPLHFGNGTRLTVT.

The table lists this clone with a count of one. The chain uses TRBV5-5 and TRBJ1-2; D perhaps matches TRBD1 (6 bases). Trimming shortened V by 1 base and J by 8 bases, and 12 bases separated the two germline ends. The CDR3 spans 13 residues. CDR1 is SGHKS, CDR2 YYEKEE, per germline (reference sequence). In DNA, the CDR3 is TGTGCCAGCAGCTTGCGGGCAGGGGACGGCTACACCTTC. Translated, it gives CASSLRAGDGYTF. The entire variable domain, with the rest obtained from reference TRBV5-5 and TRBJ1-2, is as follows: DAGVTQSPTHLIKTRGQQVTLRCSPISGHKSVSWYQQVLGQGPQFIFQYYEKEERGRGNFPDRFSARQFPNYSSELNVNALLLGDSALYLCASSLRAGDGYTFGSGTRLTVV.

This clone showed up just once. V and J are TRBV7-2 and TRBJ2-6; D is possibly TRBD2 (6 bases). The CDR3 runs 18 residues. Trimming took off 5 bases at V and 0 bases at J, with 17 bases between the two ends. Germline loops: CDR1 SGHTA, CDR2 FQGNSA. The CDR3 protein is CASSPIGGTYSGANVLTF. The CDR3 nucleotides are TGTGCCAGCAGCCCGATCGGGGGAACATACTCTGGGGCCAACGTCCTGACTTTC.

The chain couples TRBV10-3 to TRBJ2-2, with 11 bases lining up with TRBD2. CDR3 length: 16 residues. With V trimmed by 3 bases and J by 6 bases, 6 bases remained unmatched. CDR1 ENHRY and CDR2 SYGVKD come from the germline V gene. The CDR3 DNA reads TGTGCCATCAGTGACATTAGCGGGGGGGCTTCCGGGGAGCTGTTTTTT. Amino acids: CAISDISGGASGELFF.

The genes are TRBV19 and TRBJ1-5; 7 positions agree with TRBD1. Germline CDR1 LNHDA, CDR2 SQIVND (reference sequence). Trimming removed 3 bases from V and 2 bases from J; junction bases left unmatched: 4. This CDR3 comprises 15 residues. Written as DNA, the CDR3 is TGTGCCAGTAGTATCACAACAGGGGGCAATCAGCCCCAGCATTTT. The encoded protein is CASSITTGGNQPQHF.

The V call is TRBV3-1 (or the pseudogene TRBV3-2), the J call TRBJ2-1, with D unresolved. The CDR3 is 11 amino acids. Germline loops: CDR1 LGHDT, CDR2 YNNKEL (reference sequence). Trimming cost V 3 bases and J 6 bases, with 3 bases left between them. The CDR3 sequence is CASSQANEQFF. The CDR3, as DNA: TGTGCCAGCAGCCAGGCCAATGAGCAGTTCTTC.